A selection of T cell receptor beta chains follows, all from one sample in a study of T-cell memory formation after mild COVID-19. TCRdb re-called the 5' RACE reads with MiXCR, one entry per CDR3 protein. The data show some 250,000 distinct CDR3 sequences, over 9% seen once. The specimen sequenced was PBMCs or a T cell subset sorted from them (not recorded which). The receptors derive from a man aged 18 to 30 who had mild COVID-19 (a few samples of this study predate the infection). Cell type and time point are not known. The CDR3 runs from the conserved cysteine through the conserved F or W. D genes are given only for firm matches. Some rows mark clone size as missing; the rest say once, few, many or name a class of expanded clone.

v_gene	d_gene	abundance	j_gene	CDR3aa	CDR3nt
TRBV20-1	.	.	TRBJ2-3	CSAVDSTTDTQYF	TGCAGTGCTGTGGACAGTACCACAGATACGCAGTATTTT
TRBV5-5	TRBD1	.	TRBJ1-2	CASKTGVGYGYTF	TGTGCCAGTAAGACAGGGGTCGGCTATGGCTACACCTTC
TRBV5-6	.	.	TRBJ1-4	CASSLAPGSPNEKLFF	TGTGCCAGCAGCTTGGCGCCCGGGTCGCCGAATGAAAAACTGTTTTTT
TRBV7-9	.	few	TRBJ1-5	CASSSQDQPQHF	TGTGCCAGCAGCTCGCAGGATCAGCCCCAGCATTTT
TRBV12-3/TRBV12-4	.	.	TRBJ1-2	CASSLRGAIGYTF	TGTGCCAGCAGTTTACGGGGGGCGATAGGCTACACCTTC
TRBV4-1	.	many	TRBJ1-1	CASSQDSGNLLLEAFF	TGCGCCAGCAGCCAAGATTCGGGTAACCTCCTCCTCGAAGCTTTCTTT
TRBV5-6	TRBD2	.	TRBJ2-1	CASSSGRWQFF	TGTGCCAGCAGCTCCGGGAGGTGGCAGTTCTTC
TRBV20-1	TRBD1	many	TRBJ2-5	CSARRGSNWETQYF	TGCAGTGCTCGCAGGGGGAGCAATTGGGAGACCCAGTACTTC
TRBV5-1	.	many	TRBJ2-7	CASSLDVYEQYF	TGCGCCAGCAGCTTGGACGTCTACGAGCAGTACTTC
TRBV14	TRBD1	.	TRBJ2-3	CASSLGQGATDTQYF	TGTGCCAGCAGCCTAGGACAGGGGGCCACAGATACGCAGTATTTT
TRBV7-3	.	.	TRBJ2-1	CASSPDNHNEQFF	TGTGCCAGCAGTCCGGACAACCACAATGAGCAGTTCTTC
TRBV12-3/TRBV12-4	TRBD2	few	TRBJ2-1	CASSPRAGEVNEQFF	TGTGCCAGCAGCCCTCGAGCGGGGGAAGTGAATGAGCAGTTCTTC
TRBV12-3/TRBV12-4	.	.	TRBJ2-6	CASSFRRRLNLNSGANVLTF	TGTGCCAGCAGTTTTCGGCGTCGGTTGAATTTAAACTCTGGGGCCAACGTCCTGACTTTC
TRBV6-4	TRBD1	.	TRBJ2-2	CASSDGGQGQTGELFF	TGTGCCAGCAGTGACGGAGGACAGGGTCAAACCGGGGAGCTGTTTTTT
TRBV5-1	.	many	TRBJ1-6	CASSLATGRENSPLHF	TGCGCCAGCAGCTTGGCCACGGGGAGAGAGAATTCACCCCTCCACTTT
TRBV18	TRBD1	many	TRBJ2-5	CASSSLTGGLRETQYF	TGTGCCAGCTCATCCCTCACAGGGGGCCTCCGGGAGACCCAGTACTTC
TRBV5-6	.	.	TRBJ2-1	CASSFYHEQFF	TGTGCCAGCAGCTTTTATCATGAGCAGTTCTTC
TRBV24-1	.	few	TRBJ1-5	CATSGTLSNQPQHF	TGTGCCACCAGTGGAACTCTTAGCAATCAGCCCCAGCATTTT
TRBV20-1	TRBD1	many	TRBJ1-2	CSARDSAQGNYGYTF	TGCAGTGCTAGAGATTCGGCACAGGGGAACTATGGCTACACCTTC
TRBV4-3	TRBD2	.	TRBJ2-1	CASSQDYSGGAGEQFF	TGCGCCAGCAGCCAAGATTATAGCGGGGGGGCCGGAGAGCAGTTCTTC
TRBV7-2	.	many	TRBJ2-3	CASSSDSMGTDTQYF	TGTGCCAGCAGCTCCGATAGCATGGGCACAGATACGCAGTATTTT
TRBV3-1	.	.	TRBJ1-3	CASSQGGFSGNTIYF	TGTGCCAGCAGCCAAGGAGGGTTTTCTGGAAACACCATATATTTT
TRBV6-6	.	many	TRBJ2-5	CASTRPMETQYF	TGTGCCAGCACCCGACCCATGGAGACCCAGTACTTC
TRBV5-4	.	few	TRBJ2-3	CASSLRLVGGTDTQYF	TGTGCCAGCAGCCTTCGACTAGTGGGCGGCACAGATACGCAGTATTTT
TRBV4-1	.	.	TRBJ2-2	CASSPPGLNTGELFF	TGCGCCAGCAGCCCGCCAGGTCTGAACACCGGGGAGCTGTTTTTT
TRBV28	.	.	TRBJ1-1	CASRGGGYTEAFF	TGTGCCAGCAGAGGGGGGGGGTACACTGAAGCTTTCTTT
TRBV7-3	TRBD1	few	TRBJ1-1	CASSLRDSAAEAFF	TGTGCCAGCAGCTTACGGGACAGCGCGGCTGAAGCTTTCTTT
TRBV4-2	TRBD1	medium-sized	TRBJ2-2	CASSQGQGDTGELFF	TGTGCCAGCAGCCAAGGACAGGGGGACACCGGGGAGCTGTTTTTT
TRBV29-1	.	few	TRBJ2-7	CSIEGPRSYEQYF	TGCAGCATCGAGGGGCCTAGATCCTACGAGCAGTACTTC
TRBV12-3/TRBV12-4	TRBD2	few	TRBJ2-3	CASSFGQRGTDTQYF	TGTGCCAGCAGTTTCGGCCAGCGGGGAACAGATACGCAGTATTTT
TRBV20-1	.	few	TRBJ1-4	CSALHATNEKLFF	TGCAGTGCTTTACATGCAACTAATGAAAAACTGTTTTTT
TRBV6-5	.	.	TRBJ1-5	CASSWTARSNQPQHF	TGTGCCAGCAGTTGGACAGCGAGGAGCAATCAGCCCCAGCATTTT
TRBV4-1	.	few	TRBJ1-2	CASSQELDGYTF	TGCGCCAGCAGCCAGGAGTTGGACGGCTACACCTTC
TRBV5-1	.	many	TRBJ1-3	CASSLGPGAGGNTIYF	TGCGCCAGCAGCTTGGGGCCGGGGGCTGGTGGAAACACCATATATTTT
TRBV12-3/TRBV12-4	.	few	TRBJ2-3	CASGSSTGVIDTQYF	TGTGCCAGCGGCTCCAGCACGGGGGTTATAGATACGCAGTATTTT
TRBV28	TRBD1	.	TRBJ1-1	CASSSPGTGGNTEAFF	TGTGCCAGCAGCTCTCCCGGGACAGGGGGCAACACTGAAGCTTTCTTT
TRBV6-5	TRBD1	few	TRBJ2-7	CASSYSAGGPYEQYF	TGTGCCAGCAGTTACTCGGCAGGGGGCCCATACGAGCAGTACTTC
TRBV2	.	few	TRBJ2-3	CATKITDSTDTQYF	TGTGCCACCAAGATTACTGACAGCACAGATACGCAGTATTTT
TRBV19	.	.	TRBJ1-3	CASRFPASGSGNTIYF	TGTGCCAGTAGGTTCCCGGCCTCGGGCTCTGGAAACACCATATATTTT
TRBV20-1	.	few	TRBJ1-2	CSARPPLTENYGYTF	TGCAGTGCTAGACCCCCTCTGACAGAGAACTATGGCTACACCTTC
TRBV4-2	.	few	TRBJ2-2	CASSLSVRDALGTGELFF	TGTGCCAGCAGCCTTTCCGTCCGGGACGCACTGGGCACCGGGGAGCTGTTTTTT
TRBV7-2	.	few	TRBJ1-6	CASSFQQGGSPLHF	TGTGCCAGCAGCTTTCAACAGGGTGGGTCACCCCTCCACTTT
TRBV4-2	TRBD1	few	TRBJ1-1	CASSQDWGAGGAFF	TGTGCCAGCAGCCAAGATTGGGGGGCAGGGGGAGCTTTCTTT
TRBV18	.	few	TRBJ2-2	CASSPIAGPDTGELFF	TGTGCCAGCTCACCAATCGCAGGACCTGACACCGGGGAGCTGTTTTTT
TRBV9	.	.	TRBJ1-4	CASSGPHGEKLFF	TGTGCCAGCAGCGGACCCCACGGGGAAAAACTGTTTTTT
TRBV7-9	.	.	TRBJ1-5	CASSSGPDSQPQHF	TGTGCCAGCAGCTCAGGGCCCGACAGCCAGCCCCAGCATTTT
TRBV4-3	.	few	TRBJ1-2	CASSQDRGGNYGYTF	TGCGCCAGCAGCCAAGATCGGGGGGGGAACTATGGCTACACCTTC
TRBV29-1	.	.	TRBJ2-5	CSAAAYIGTQYF	TGCAGCGCCGCGGCCTATATCGGGACCCAGTACTTC
TRBV2	TRBD1	few	TRBJ2-5	CASEQGIQETQYF	TGTGCCAGCGAACAGGGGATACAAGAGACCCAGTACTTC
TRBV6-5	.	.	TRBJ2-7	CASSLSEGSYEQYF	TGTGCCAGCAGCCTCTCGGAGGGATCCTACGAGCAGTACTTC
TRBV4-3	.	few	TRBJ2-2	CASSQVGRASWRGELFF	TGCGCCAGCAGCCAGGTGGGACGGGCTTCTTGGCGAGGGGAGCTGTTTTTT
TRBV14	.	few	TRBJ2-5	CASRKLPGETQYF	TGTGCCAGCAGAAAATTGCCAGGGGAGACCCAGTACTTC
TRBV5-1	.	.	TRBJ2-1	CASSLRASYNEQFF	TGCGCCAGCAGCTTGAGGGCTTCCTACAATGAGCAGTTCTTC
TRBV6-1	.	few	TRBJ1-2	CASSSLGVSYGYTF	TGTGCCAGCAGTTCCCTGGGGGTGAGCTATGGCTACACCTTC
TRBV9	TRBD1	few	TRBJ1-2	CASSVVPSGGSYGYTF	TGTGCCAGCAGCGTAGTACCCTCAGGGGGCAGCTATGGCTACACCTTC
TRBV5-1	TRBD1	.	TRBJ1-2	CASSLIRDSNGYTF	TGCGCCAGCAGCTTAATCCGGGACAGTAATGGCTACACCTTC
TRBV7-6	TRBD1	many	TRBJ2-5	CASSAGTAQETQYF	TGTGCCAGCAGCGCCGGGACAGCACAAGAGACCCAGTACTTC
TRBV7-2	.	.	TRBJ1-5	CASSLWGANQPQHF	TGCGCCAGCAGCTTATGGGGGGCTAATCAGCCCCAGCATTTT
TRBV12-3/TRBV12-4	.	.	TRBJ1-3	CASSQSRGRGNTIYF	TGTGCCAGCAGCCAGTCGCGGGGTCGGGGAAACACCATATATTTT